This T cell receptor (beta chain) was observed in a study of control samples from healthy donors and cancer patients. Repertoires were generated with immunoSEQ multiplex PCR, while TCRdb's copy carries only in-frame clones and drops some. The sample shows around 170,000 clones, around 91% of them seen only once. The sequenced sample was blood. This TCR derives from a woman aged 50 to 60 in good health.

The CDR3 is CASSQAHYGYTF. The CDR3 DNA sequence: TGTGCCAGCAGCCAAGCACATTATGGCTACACCTTC. The rearrangement joins TRBV3-1 (or the pseudogene TRBV3-2) to TRBJ1-2, with D hard to call. Trimming removed 1 base at V and 5 bases at J, with 5 bases between. CDR1 is LGHDT, CDR2 YNNKEL, per germline (reference sequence). The CDR3 extends over 12 amino acids.